These T cell receptor beta chains were read from a single sample in a study of T cell repertoires in cytomegalovirus infection. TCRdb recomputed calls from the reads with MiXCR, one row per CDR3 protein. This table holds approximately 500,000 distinct CDR3 sequences, more than 15% found once. Material: CD8+ T cells from PBMCs. These receptors came from a human donor in good health (CMV status not recorded). Some clones in this sample may be carry-over from other donors' samples. CDR3s include the opening cysteine and the closing phenylalanine or tryptophan. Fields, in order: J gene, V gene, clone size, D gene, CDR3 protein, CDR3 DNA. A D gene is named only where the DNA matches it firmly. Part of the rows lack a size; the others show once, few, many or a class for expanded clones.

>TRBJ2-7|TRBV5-6|few|-
CASSTLTGSSYEQYF
TGTGCCAGCAGCACCCTGACAGGTTCTTCCTACGAGCAGTACTTC
>TRBJ2-3|TRBV28|many|-
CASSPREATTSTDTQYF
TGTGCCAGCAGTCCTCGGGAAGCAACAACTAGCACAGATACGCAGTATTTT
>TRBJ2-1|TRBV27|many|-
CASRGISHMPAYGEQFF
TGTGCCAGCAGAGGGATTAGCCATATGCCTGCTTACGGTGAGCAGTTCTTC
>TRBJ2-5|TRBV5-4|many|-
CASSSATTGGTTKTQYF
TGTGCCAGCAGCTCCGCGACTACAGGGGGGACTACAAAGACCCAGTACTTC
>TRBJ2-7|TRBV20-1|-|-
CSAAETVVGYEQYF
TGCAGTGCTGCGGAGACAGTTGTCGGCTACGAGCAGTACTTC
>TRBJ2-3|TRBV27|many|-
CASSPPTDLLSTDTQYF
TGTGCCAGCAGTCCTCCGACAGATTTGCTTAGCACAGATACGCAGTATTTT
>TRBJ2-2|TRBV12-5|many|-
CASGQLLGWELFF
TGTGCTAGTGGCCAACTCCTGGGCTGGGAGCTGTTTTTT
>TRBJ2-7|TRBV10-3|-|TRBD1
CAIGGTGREQYF
TGTGCCATCGGGGGGACAGGCCGCGAGCAGTACTTC
>TRBJ1-4|TRBV7-8|many|TRBD1
CASSFRDRAGEKLFF
TGTGCCAGCAGCTTCCGGGACAGGGCAGGCGAAAAACTGTTTTTT
>TRBJ1-3|TRBV24-1|-|-
CATIGNTIYF
TGTGCCACCATCGGAAACACCATATATTTT
>TRBJ1-2|TRBV7-6|-|-
CASSLDGGYGYTF
TGTGCCAGCAGCTTAGATGGGGGCTATGGCTACACCTTC
>TRBJ1-1|TRBV20-1|-|-
CSAPFWALNTEAFF
TGCAGTGCCCCCTTTTGGGCTTTGAACACTGAAGCTTTCTTT
>TRBJ1-4|TRBV28|few|-
CASSQLSSTTNEKLFF
TGTGCCAGCAGTCAATTATCCTCTACAACTAATGAAAAACTGTTTTTT